This T cell receptor beta chain was sequenced during a study of blood T cell repertoires in COVID-19. Study details: Researchers got acute and convalescent COVID-19 samples from the United States, Italy and Spain. Nucleic acid was either cDNA or gDNA, and it came from T cells, B-cell-depleted T cells, or PBMCs.

Methods used by the authors: Amplified reference gene primers provided the basis for estimating nucleated cell counts. The method was immunoSEQ multiplex PCR; TCRdb's version includes in-frame clones alone and lacks a portion of them. The V and J calls and the clone size are those of that table, but D and trimming were determined from the DNA. The sample gives more than 130,000 clones, around nine tenths of which show up once; roughly 4% is in the top ten. CDR1 and CDR2 (germline): KGHDR, SFDVKD. The CDR3 sequence is 15 residues long. With 4 bases clipped from V and 7 bases from J, the junction kept 11 bases outside the gene matches.

V and J are TRBV24-1 and TRBJ1-2; 7 nucleotides agree with TRBD1. This clonotype was obtained from a woman in her thirties or forties with acute or convalescent COVID-19. The material sequenced was peripheral blood. In DNA, the CDR3 is TGTGCCACCAGTGACTCGGACAGGCGGCTCGGTGGCTACACCTTC. Protein product: CATSDSDRRLGGYTF.